A single T cell receptor beta chain is shown here with its context. These data originate in a study of technical replicates of blood from a few donors. In germline, CDR1 is LNHDA, CDR2 SQIVND (reference sequence). V was shortened by 2 bases and J by 5 bases, with 10 bases between the two germline ends. The CDR3 spans 14 residues. The protocol was immunoSEQ multiplex PCR, while the TCRdb copy is restricted to in-frame clones and leaves out a portion. The sample carries fewer than 95,000 clones, approximately 93% recorded once. Sequences were obtained from T cells isolated from PBMCs. The chain links TRBV19 to TRBJ2-1; D possibly corresponds to TRBD1 (6 bases). The TCR sequence derives from a human donor in good health. The CDR3 reads CASSIPGVHNEQFF. The CDR3 DNA reads as TGTGCCAGTAGTATACCAGGGGTACACAATGAGCAGTTCTTC.